The 6 T cell receptor beta chains in this list originate from one sample, sequenced in a study of T cell responses to AZD1222 COVID-19 vaccine. Method: immunoSEQ multiplex PCR; TCRdb's copy keeps in-frame clones and lacks some. Of approximately 84,000 clones in the sample, roughly four fifths were seen once. The sequencing here drew on peripheral blood, taken 28 days after the second AZD1222 dose. All receptors come from an adult who received the AZD1222 COVID-19 vaccine.

This clone was counted a single time. The chain joins TRBV12-3 or TRBV12-4 to TRBJ1-2, with D possibly TRBD1 on 5 matching bases. This CDR3 region has 13 residues. V lost 5 bases and J lost 3, with 10 bases in between. The CDR3 is CASSEGSHYGYTF. In nucleotides, the CDR3 is TGTGCCAGCAGTGAGGGGTCCCACTATGGCTACACCTTC.

This clone was picked up a small number of times. The chain links TRBV19 to TRBJ2-1; a possible D gene is TRBD1 (5 bases). This CDR3 region has 15 residues. Germline CDR1 and CDR2: LNHDA and SQIVND (reference sequence). V lost 0 bases to trimming and J lost 4 bases, with 10 bases between them. This CDR3 reads CASSIDRDRYNEQFF. The DNA of the CDR3 is TGTGCCAGTAGTATAGATCGAGACAGATACAATGAGCAGTTCTTC. Based on the CDR3 plus reference TRBV19 and TRBJ2-1, the full variable domain is DGGITQSPKYLFRKEGQNVTLSCEQNLNHDAMYWYRQDPGQGLRLIYYSQIVNDFQKGDIAEGYSVSREKKESFPLTVTSAQKNPTAFYLCASSIDRDRYNEQFFGPGTRLTVL.

The chain links TRBV28 to TRBJ1-4; TRBD1 is a possible D gene (6 bases). The CDR3 consists of 17 residues. V lost 4 bases and J lost 2, with 17 bases in between. The germline V gene has CDR1 MDHEN and CDR2 SYDVKM. The CDR3 region is CASSSQQGSGTNEKLFF. CDR3 coding DNA: TGTGCCAGCAGTTCTCAACAGGGATCTGGGACTAATGAAAAACTGTTTTTT.

CDR3 amino acids: CASSDYDRGRYEQYF. The CDR3 DNA reads TGTGCCAGCAGTGATTATGACAGGGGACGATACGAGCAGTACTTC. This sequence joins TRBV2 and TRBJ2-7; TRBD1 matches at 8 bases. CDR3 length: 15 residues. Unmatched junction bases numbered 8, after V lost 3 bases and J lost 4 bases. Germline CDR1 and CDR2: SNHLY and FYNNEI. Full variable domain (remainder filled in from reference TRBV2 and TRBJ2-7): EPEVTQTPSHQVTQMGQEVILRCVPISNHLYFYWYRQILGQKVEFLVSFYNNEISEKSEIFDDQFSVERPDGSNFTLKIRSTKLEDSAMYFCASSDYDRGRYEQYFGPGTRLTVT.

The CDR3 loop is CASSLGLHQETQYF. The CDR3 DNA follows: TGCGCCAGCAGCTTGGGGCTACACCAAGAGACCCAGTACTTC. The genes are TRBV5-1 and TRBJ2-5; D remains unclear. The CDR3 is 14 amino acids. Trimming removed 0 bases from V and 0 bases from J, with 6 bases in between. The germline CDR1 and CDR2 sequences are SGHRS and YFSETQ. The full variable domain, with the rest looked up from reference TRBV5-1 and TRBJ2-5, is KAGVTQTPRYLIKTRGQQVTLSCSPISGHRSVSWYQQTPGQGLQFLFEYFSETQRNKGNFPGRFSGRQFSNSRSEMNVSTLELGDSALYLCASSLGLHQETQYFGPGTRLLVL.

This clone was found a few times. CDR3 sequence: CASSRDRARGEQYF. CDR3 DNA: TGCGCCAGCAGTCGGGACAGGGCGCGAGGCGAGCAGTACTTC. The chain uses TRBV5-1 and TRBJ2-7, with 9 bases fitting TRBD1. V shed 5 bases, J shed 6 bases, and the junction held 9 bases outside the gene matches. CDR1 SGHRS and CDR2 YFSETQ come from the germline V gene. CDR3 length equals 14 residues.